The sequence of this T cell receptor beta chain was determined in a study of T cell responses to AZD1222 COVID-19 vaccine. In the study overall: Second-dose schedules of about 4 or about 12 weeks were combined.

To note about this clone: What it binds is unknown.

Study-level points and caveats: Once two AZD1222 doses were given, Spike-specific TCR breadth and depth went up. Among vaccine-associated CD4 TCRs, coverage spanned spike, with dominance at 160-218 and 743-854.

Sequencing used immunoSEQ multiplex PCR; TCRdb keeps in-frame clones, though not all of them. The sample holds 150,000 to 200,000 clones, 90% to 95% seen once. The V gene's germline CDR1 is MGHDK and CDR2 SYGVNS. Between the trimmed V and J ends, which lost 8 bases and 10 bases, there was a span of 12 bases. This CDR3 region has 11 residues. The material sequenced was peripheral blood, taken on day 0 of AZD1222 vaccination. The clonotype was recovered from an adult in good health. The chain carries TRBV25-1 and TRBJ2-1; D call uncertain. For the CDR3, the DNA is TGTGCCAGCCAAAGCATAGGGGAGCAGTTCTTC. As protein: CASQSIGEQFF.